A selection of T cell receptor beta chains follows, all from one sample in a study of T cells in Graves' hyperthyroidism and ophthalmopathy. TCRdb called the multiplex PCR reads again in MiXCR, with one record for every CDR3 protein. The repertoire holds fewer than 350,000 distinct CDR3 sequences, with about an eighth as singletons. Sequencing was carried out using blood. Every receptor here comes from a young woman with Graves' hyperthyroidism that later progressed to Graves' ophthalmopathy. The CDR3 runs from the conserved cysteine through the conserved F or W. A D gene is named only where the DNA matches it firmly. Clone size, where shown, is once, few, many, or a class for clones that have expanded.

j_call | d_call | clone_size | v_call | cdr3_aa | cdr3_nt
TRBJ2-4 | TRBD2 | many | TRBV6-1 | CASARLSREVSKNIQYF | TGTGCCAGCGCCCGACTCTCTCGGGAGGTGTCCAAAAACATTCAGTACTTC
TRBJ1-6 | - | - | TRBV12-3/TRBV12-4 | CASSSYRDSPLHF | TGTGCCAGCAGTTCCTACAGGGATTCACCCCTCCACTTT
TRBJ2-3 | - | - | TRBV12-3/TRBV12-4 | CASSPGLSTDTRYF | TGTGCCAGCAGTCCGGGACTTAGCACAGATACGCGGTATTTT
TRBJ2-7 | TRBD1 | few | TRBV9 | CASSPGGQGYEQYF | TGTGCCAGCAGCCCAGGGGGACAGGGCTACGAGCAGTACTTC
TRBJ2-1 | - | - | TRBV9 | CASSATVLSEQFF | TGTGCCAGCAGCGCTACCGTTCTGAGTGAGCAGTTCTTC
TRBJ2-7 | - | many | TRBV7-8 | CASSLAGDGGSYEQYF | TGTGCCAGCAGCTTAGCGGGGGATGGGGGCTCCTACGAGCAGTACTTC
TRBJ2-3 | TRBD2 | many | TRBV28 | CASSFWTSGKDTQYF | TGTGCCAGCAGCTTCTGGACTAGCGGGAAGGATACGCAGTATTTT
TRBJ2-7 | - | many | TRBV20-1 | CSAINWDGDYEQYF | TGCAGTGCTATAAACTGGGACGGGGATTACGAGCAGTACTTC
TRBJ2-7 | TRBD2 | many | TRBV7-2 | CASSFLAGGSSYEQYF | TGTGCCAGCAGCTTCTTAGCGGGAGGATCCTCCTACGAGCAGTACTTC
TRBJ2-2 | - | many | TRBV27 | CASSSQEGPGELFF | TGTGCCAGCAGTTCCCAGGAGGGACCCGGGGAGCTGTTTTTT
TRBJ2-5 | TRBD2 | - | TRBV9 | CASSVTSGRTSKQETQYF | TGTGCCAGCAGCGTAACTAGCGGGAGGACTAGCAAGCAAGAGACCCAGTACTTC
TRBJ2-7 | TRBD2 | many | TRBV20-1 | CSAGTSGIYEQYF | TGCAGTGCCGGGACTAGCGGTATCTACGAGCAGTACTTC
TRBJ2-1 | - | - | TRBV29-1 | CSVSPYNEQFF | TGCAGCGTTTCCCCGTACAATGAGCAGTTCTTC
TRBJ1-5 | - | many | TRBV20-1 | CSARDRGGRKEPQHF | TGCAGTGCTAGAGATCGGGGAGGAAGGAAAGAGCCCCAGCATTTT
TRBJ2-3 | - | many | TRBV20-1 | CSARKGVADTQYF | TGCAGTGCTAGAAAGGGGGTTGCAGATACGCAGTATTTT
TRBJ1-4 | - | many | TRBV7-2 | CASSLTPTNEKLFF | TGTGCCAGCAGTCTAACACCAACTAATGAAAAACTGTTTTTT
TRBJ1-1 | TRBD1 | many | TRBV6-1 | CASRGGTATLMNTEAFF | TGTGCCAGCAGGGGAGGGACAGCTACTCTAATGAACACTGAAGCTTTCTTT
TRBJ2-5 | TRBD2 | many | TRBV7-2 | CASSLNLAGGQETQYF | TGTGCCAGCAGCTTAAACCTAGCGGGAGGCCAAGAGACCCAGTACTTC
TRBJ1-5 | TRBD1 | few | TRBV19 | CASYGQGGQPQHF | TGTGCCAGTTACGGACAGGGGGGTCAGCCCCAGCATTTT
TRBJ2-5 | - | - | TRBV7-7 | CASSPGPTEAQYF | TGTGCTAGCAGCCCGGGTCCTACGGAGGCCCAGTACTTC
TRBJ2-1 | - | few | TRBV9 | CASSVGLRNEQFF | TGTGCCAGCAGCGTGGGGCTAAGGAATGAGCAGTTCTTC
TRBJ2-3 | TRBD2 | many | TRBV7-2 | CASSFNTGGASGDTQYF | TGTGCCAGCAGCTTTAACACGGGAGGTGCGAGTGGGGATACGCAGTATTTT